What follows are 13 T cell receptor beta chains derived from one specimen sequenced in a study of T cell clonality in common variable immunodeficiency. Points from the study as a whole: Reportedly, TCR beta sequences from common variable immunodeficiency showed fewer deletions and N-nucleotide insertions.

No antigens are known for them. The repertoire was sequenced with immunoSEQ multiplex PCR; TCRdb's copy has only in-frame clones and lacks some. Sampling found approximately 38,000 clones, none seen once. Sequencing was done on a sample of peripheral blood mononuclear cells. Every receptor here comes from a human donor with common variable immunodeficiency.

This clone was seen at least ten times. CDR3 region: CASSIEPPGPRRDEQYF. The covered CDR3 bases are TGTGCCAGCAGTATAGAACCCCCGGGTCCCCGACGGGACGAG. The chain carries TRBV12-3 or TRBV12-4 and TRBJ2-7; no firm D call. Coverage ceases 3 residues before the CDR3 finishes, and the germline J gene fills in the end. This CDR3 is built from 17 residues. V lost 5 bases and J lost 5, with 25 bases in between.

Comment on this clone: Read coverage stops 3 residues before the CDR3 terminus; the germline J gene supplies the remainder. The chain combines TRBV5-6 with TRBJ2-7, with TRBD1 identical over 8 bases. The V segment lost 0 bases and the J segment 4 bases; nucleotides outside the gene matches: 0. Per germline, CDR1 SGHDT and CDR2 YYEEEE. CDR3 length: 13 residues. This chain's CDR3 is CASSLGTGYEQYF. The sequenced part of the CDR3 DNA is TGTGCCAGCAGCTTGGGGACAGGGTACGAG. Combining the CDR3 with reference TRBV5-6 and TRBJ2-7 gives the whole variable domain DAGVTQSPTHLIKTRGQQVTLRCSPKSGHDTVSWYQQALGQGPQFIFQYYEEEERQRGNFPDRFSGHQFPNYSSELNVNALLLGDSALYLCASSLGTGYEQYFGPGTRLTVT.

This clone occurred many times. This CDR3 reads CAEVQGSTEAFF. The CDR3 bases that were read are TGTGCCGAAGTACAGGGCAGTACTGAA. The chain employs TRBV6-2 or TRBV6-3 and TRBJ1-1, with D possibly TRBD1 on 6 matching bases. The observed sequence ends 3 residues before the CDR3 terminus, with the missing tail filled in from the germline J gene. The CDR3 totals 12 residues. Germline CDR1 reads MNHEY; CDR2 reads SVGEGT. V gave up 11 bases and J gave up 5 bases, with 15 bases separating them.

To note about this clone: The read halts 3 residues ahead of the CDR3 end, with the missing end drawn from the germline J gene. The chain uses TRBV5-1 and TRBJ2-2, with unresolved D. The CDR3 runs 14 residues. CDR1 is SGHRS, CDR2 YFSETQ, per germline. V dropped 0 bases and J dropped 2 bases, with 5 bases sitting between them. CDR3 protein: CASSLDGNTGELFF. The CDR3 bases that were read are TGCGCCAGCAGCTTGGACGGTAACACCGGGGAG.

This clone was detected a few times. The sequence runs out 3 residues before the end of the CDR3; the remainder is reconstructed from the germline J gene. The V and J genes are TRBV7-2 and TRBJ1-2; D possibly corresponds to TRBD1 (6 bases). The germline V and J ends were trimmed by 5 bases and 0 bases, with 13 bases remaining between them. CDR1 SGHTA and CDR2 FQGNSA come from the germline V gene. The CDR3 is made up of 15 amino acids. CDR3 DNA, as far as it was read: TGTGCCAGCAGCCCGGGGACAAATTCTAACTATGGC. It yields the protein CASSPGTNSNYG. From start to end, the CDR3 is CASSPGTNSNYGYTF. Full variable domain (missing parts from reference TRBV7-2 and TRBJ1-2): GAGVSQSPSNKVTEKGKDVELRCDPISGHTALYWYRQSLGQGLEFLIYFQGNSAPDKSGLPSDRFSAERTGGSVSTLTIQRTQQEDSAVYLCASSPGTNSNYGYTFGSGTRLTVV.

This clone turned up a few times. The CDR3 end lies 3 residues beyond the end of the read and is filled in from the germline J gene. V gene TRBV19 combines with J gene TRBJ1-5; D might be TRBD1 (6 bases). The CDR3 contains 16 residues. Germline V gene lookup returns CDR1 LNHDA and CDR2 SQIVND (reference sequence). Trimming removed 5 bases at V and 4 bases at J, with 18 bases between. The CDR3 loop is CASSLAVGTKNQPQHF. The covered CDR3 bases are TGTGCCAGTAGTCTCGCCGTCGGGACAAAAAATCAGCCC. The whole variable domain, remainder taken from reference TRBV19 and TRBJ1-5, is DGGITQSPKYLFRKEGQNVTLSCEQNLNHDAMYWYRQDPGQGLRLIYYSQIVNDFQKGDIAEGYSVSREKKESFPLTVTSAQKNPTAFYLCASSLAVGTKNQPQHFGDGTRLSIL.

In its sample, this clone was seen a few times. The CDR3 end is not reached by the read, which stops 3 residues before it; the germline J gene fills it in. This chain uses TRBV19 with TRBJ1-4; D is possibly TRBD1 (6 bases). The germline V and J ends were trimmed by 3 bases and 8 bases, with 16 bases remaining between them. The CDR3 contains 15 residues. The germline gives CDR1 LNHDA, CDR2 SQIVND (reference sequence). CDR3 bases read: TGTGCCAGTAGTATTATGGGACACCTTTTGGAAAAA. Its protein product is CASSIMGHLLEK. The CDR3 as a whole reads CASSIMGHLLEKLFF.

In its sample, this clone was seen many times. The CDR3 protein is CASSTSFTEAFF. The part of the CDR3 DNA that was read is TGTGCCAGCAGTACCAGTTTTACTGAA. This sequence joins TRBV28 and TRBJ1-1; D ambiguous. The read comes to an end 3 residues before the CDR3 does, leaving the germline J gene to fill in the end. Trimming cost V 5 bases and J 5 bases, with 9 bases left between them. The CDR3 extends over 12 amino acids. Per germline, CDR1 MDHEN and CDR2 SYDVKM.

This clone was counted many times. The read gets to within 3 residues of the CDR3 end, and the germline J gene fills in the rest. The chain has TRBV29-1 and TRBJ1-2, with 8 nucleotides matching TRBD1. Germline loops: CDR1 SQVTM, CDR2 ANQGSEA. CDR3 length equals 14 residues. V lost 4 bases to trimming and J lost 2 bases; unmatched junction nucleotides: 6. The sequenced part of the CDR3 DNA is TGCAGCGTTGCACTCGACAGGGGAAACTATGGC. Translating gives CSVALDRGNYG. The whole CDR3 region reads CSVALDRGNYGYTF.

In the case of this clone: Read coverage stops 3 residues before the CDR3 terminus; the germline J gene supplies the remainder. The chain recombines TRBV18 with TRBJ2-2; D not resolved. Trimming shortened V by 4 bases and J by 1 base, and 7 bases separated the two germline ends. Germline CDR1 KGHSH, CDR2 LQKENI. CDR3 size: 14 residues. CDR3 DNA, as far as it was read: TGTGCCAGCTCACTACTAAAGAACACCGGGGAG. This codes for CASSLLKNTGE. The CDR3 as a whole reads CASSLLKNTGELFF.

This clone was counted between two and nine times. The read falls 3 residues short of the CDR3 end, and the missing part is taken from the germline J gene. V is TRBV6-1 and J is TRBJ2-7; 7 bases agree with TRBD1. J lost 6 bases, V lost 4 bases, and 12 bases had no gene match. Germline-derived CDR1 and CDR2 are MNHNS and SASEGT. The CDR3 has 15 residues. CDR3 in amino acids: CASSVARQGVGEQYF. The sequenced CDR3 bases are TGTGCCAGCAGTGTTGCCCGGCAGGGGGTCGGCGAG.

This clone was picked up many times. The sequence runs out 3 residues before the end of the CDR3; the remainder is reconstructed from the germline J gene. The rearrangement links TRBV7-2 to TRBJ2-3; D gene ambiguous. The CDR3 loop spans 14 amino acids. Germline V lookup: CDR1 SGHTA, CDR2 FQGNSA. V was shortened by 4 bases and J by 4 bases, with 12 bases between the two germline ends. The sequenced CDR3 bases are TGTGCCAGCAGCTCTGGTAGGGTCCCAGATACG. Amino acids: CASSSGRVPDT. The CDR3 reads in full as CASSSGRVPDTQYF.

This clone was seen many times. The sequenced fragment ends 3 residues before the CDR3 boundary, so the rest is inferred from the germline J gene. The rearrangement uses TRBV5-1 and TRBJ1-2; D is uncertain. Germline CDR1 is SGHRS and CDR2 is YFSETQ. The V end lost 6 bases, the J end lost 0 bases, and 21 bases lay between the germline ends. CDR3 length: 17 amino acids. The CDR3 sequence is CASNLGGAVTANYGYTF. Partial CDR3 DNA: TGCGCCAGCAACCTTGGTGGAGCGGTCACAGCTAACTATGGC.